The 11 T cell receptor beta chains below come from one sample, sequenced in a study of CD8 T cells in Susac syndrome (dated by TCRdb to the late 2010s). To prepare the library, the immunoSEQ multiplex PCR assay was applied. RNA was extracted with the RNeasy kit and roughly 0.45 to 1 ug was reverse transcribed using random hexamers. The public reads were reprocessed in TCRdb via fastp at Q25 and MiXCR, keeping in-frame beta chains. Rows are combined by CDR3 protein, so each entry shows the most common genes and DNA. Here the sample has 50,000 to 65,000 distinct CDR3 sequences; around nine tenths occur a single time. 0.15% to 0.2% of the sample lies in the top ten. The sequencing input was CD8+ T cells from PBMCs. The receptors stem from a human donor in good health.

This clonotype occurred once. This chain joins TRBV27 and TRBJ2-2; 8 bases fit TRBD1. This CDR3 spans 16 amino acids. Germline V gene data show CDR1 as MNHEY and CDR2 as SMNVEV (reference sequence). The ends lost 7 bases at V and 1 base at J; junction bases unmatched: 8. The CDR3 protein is CASTPWGTGNTGELFF. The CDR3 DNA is TGTGCCAGCACCCCGTGGGGGACAGGGAACACCGGGGAGCTGTTTTTT.

The CDR3 loop reads CASSWEGTGSTDTQYF. In nucleotides, the CDR3 is TGTGCCAGCAGTTGGGAGGGGACAGGGAGCACAGATACGCAGTATTTT. The rearrangement uses TRBV28 and TRBJ2-3; 9 nucleotides align to TRBD1. Germline CDR1 is MDHEN and CDR2 is SYDVKM. V shed 4 bases and J 0 bases; nucleotides not matched to a gene: 5. The CDR3 has 16 amino acids.

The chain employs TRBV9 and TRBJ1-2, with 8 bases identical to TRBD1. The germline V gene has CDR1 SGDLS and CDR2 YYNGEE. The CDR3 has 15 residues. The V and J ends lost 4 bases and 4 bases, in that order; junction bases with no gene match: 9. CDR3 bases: TGTGCCAGCAGCACATCGGACAGGGTACTCTATGGCTACACCTTC. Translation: CASSTSDRVLYGYTF.

CDR3 loop: CASSVSASNTEAFF. CDR3 in DNA: TGTGCCAGCAGTGTGTCGGCCTCGAACACTGAAGCTTTCTTT. V is TRBV6-2 or TRBV6-3 and J is TRBJ1-1, with D unresolved. Germline V gives CDR1 MNHEY, CDR2 SVGEGT. V shed 5 bases and J shed 1 base, with 11 bases lying between them. The CDR3 covers 14 residues.

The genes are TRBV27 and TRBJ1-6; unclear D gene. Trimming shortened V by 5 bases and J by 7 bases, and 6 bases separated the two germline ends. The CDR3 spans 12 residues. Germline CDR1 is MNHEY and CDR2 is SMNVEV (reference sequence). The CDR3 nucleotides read TGTGCCAGCAGTCCGCACAATTCACCCCTCCACTTT. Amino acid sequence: CASSPHNSPLHF.

CDR3 amino acids: CASGSREGAKETQYF. CDR3 in DNA: TGTGCTAGTGGCTCCCGGGAGGGGGCGAAGGAGACCCAGTACTTC. The chain carries TRBV12-5 and TRBJ2-5; a possible D gene is TRBD2 (8 bases). The CDR3 runs to 15 residues. Trimming pared 6 bases from V and 5 bases from J, leaving 19 bases between. CDR1 is LGHNT and CDR2 is FRNRAP in the germline V gene.

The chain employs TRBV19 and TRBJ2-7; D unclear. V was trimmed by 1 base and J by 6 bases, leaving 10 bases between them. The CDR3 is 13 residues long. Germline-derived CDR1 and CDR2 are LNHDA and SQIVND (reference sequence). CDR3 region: CASSIGSGREQYF. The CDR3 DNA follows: TGTGCCAGTAGTATAGGCAGTGGTCGCGAGCAGTACTTC. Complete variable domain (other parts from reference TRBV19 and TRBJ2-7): DGGITQSPKYLFRKEGQNVTLSCEQNLNHDAMYWYRQDPGQGLRLIYYSQIVNDFQKGDIAEGYSVSREKKESFPLTVTSAQKNPTAFYLCASSIGSGREQYFGPGTRLTVT.

This chain's CDR3 is CSARDIDTQYF. CDR3 nucleotide sequence: TGCAGTGCTAGAGATATCGATACGCAGTATTTT. J is TRBJ2-3 and V is TRBV20-1; no clear D gene. Germline CDR1 DFQATT, CDR2 SNEGSKA (reference sequence). The CDR3 has 11 residues. V shed 0 bases and J shed 6 bases, with 4 bases lying between them.

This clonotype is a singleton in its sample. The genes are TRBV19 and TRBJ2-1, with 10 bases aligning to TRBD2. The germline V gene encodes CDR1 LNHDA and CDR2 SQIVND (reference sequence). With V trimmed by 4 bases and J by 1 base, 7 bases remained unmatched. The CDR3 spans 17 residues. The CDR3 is CASSRLAGAESYNEQFF. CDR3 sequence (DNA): TGTGCCAGTAGTAGGCTAGCGGGGGCCGAGTCCTACAATGAGCAGTTCTTC.

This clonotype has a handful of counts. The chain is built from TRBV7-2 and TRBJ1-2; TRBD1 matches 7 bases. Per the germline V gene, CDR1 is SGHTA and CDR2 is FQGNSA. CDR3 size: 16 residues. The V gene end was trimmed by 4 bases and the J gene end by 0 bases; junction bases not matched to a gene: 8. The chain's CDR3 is CASSYLRGPANYGYTF. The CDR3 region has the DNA TGTGCCAGCAGCTATCTTAGGGGGCCAGCTAACTATGGCTACACCTTC.

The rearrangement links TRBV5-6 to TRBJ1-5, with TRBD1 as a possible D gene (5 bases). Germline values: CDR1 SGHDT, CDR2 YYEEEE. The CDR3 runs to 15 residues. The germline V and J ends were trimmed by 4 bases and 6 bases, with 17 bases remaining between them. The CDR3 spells CASSTRWGEGQPQHF. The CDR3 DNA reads TGTGCCAGCAGCACACGGTGGGGCGAGGGTCAGCCCCAGCATTTT. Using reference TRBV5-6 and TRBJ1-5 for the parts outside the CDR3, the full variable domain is DAGVTQSPTHLIKTRGQQVTLRCSPKSGHDTVSWYQQALGQGPQFIFQYYEEEERQRGNFPDRFSGHQFPNYSSELNVNALLLGDSALYLCASSTRWGEGQPQHFGDGTRLSIL.